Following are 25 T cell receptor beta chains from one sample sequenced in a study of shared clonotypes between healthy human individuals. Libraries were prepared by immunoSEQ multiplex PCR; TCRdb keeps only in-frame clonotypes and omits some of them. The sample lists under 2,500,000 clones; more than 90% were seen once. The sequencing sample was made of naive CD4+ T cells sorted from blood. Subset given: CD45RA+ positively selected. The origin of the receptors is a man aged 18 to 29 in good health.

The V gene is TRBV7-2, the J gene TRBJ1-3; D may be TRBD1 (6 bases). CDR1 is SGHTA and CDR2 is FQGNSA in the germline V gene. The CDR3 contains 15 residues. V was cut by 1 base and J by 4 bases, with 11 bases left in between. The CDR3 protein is CASSLVGGLGNTIYF. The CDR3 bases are TGTGCCAGCAGCTTAGTAGGGGGTCTGGGAAACACCATATATTTT.

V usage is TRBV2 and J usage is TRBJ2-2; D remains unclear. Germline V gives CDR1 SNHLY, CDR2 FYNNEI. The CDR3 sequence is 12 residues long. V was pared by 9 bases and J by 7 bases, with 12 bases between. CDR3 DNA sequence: TGTGCCAGTAGAGTCATCCTCGGGGAGCTGTTTTTT. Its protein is CASRVILGELFF.

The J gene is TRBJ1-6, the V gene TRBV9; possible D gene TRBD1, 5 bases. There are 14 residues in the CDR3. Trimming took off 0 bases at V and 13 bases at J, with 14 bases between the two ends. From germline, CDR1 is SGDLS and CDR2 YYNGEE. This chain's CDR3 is CASSVGWGDAPLHF. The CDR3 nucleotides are TGTGCCAGCAGCGTAGGATGGGGGGACGCTCCCCTCCACTTT.

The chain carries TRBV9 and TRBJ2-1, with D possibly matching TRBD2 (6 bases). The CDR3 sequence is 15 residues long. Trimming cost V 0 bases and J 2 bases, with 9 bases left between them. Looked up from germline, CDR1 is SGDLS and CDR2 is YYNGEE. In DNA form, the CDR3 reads TGTGCCAGCAGCGTAGATGGGACTGCCTACAATGAGCAGTTCTTC. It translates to CASSVDGTAYNEQFF.

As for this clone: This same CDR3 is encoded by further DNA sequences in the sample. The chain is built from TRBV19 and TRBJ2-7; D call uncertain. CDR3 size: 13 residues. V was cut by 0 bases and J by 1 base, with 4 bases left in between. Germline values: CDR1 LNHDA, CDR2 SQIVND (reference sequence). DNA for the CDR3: TGTGCCAGTAGTATAGACAATTCCTACGAGCAGTACTTC. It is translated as CASSIDNSYEQYF.

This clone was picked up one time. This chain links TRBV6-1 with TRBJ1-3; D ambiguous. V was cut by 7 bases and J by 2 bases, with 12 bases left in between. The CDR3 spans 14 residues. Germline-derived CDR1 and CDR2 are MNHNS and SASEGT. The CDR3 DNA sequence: TGTGCCAGCATTAATCAGACCACTGGAAACACCATATATTTT. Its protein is CASINQTTGNTIYF.

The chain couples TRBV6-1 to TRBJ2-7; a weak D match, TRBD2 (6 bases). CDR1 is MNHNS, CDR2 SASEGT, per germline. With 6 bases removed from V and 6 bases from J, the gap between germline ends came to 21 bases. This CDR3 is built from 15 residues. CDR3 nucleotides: TGTGCCAGCAGGGGCCTTGGGGGAGGCCCGGGCGAGCAGTACTTC. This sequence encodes CASRGLGGGPGEQYF.

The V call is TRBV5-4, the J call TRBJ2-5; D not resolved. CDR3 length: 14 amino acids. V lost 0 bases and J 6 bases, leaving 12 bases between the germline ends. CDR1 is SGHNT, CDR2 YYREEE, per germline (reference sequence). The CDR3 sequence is CASSLGGEKKTQYF. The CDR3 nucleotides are TGTGCCAGCAGCTTGGGCGGTGAGAAGAAGACCCAGTACTTC.

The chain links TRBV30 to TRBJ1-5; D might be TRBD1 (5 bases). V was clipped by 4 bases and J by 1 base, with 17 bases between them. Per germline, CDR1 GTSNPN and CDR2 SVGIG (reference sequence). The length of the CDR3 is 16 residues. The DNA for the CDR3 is TGTGCCTGGATGGCCCCCGGGGGGGGGAGCAATCAGCCCCAGCATTTT. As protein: CAWMAPGGGSNQPQHF.

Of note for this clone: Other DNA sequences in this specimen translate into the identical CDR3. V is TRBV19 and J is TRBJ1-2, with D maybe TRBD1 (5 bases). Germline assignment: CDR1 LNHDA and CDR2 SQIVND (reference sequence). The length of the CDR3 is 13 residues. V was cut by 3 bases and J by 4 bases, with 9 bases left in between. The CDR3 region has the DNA TGTGCCAGTAGTATTGGGGGGGGCTATGGCTACACCTTC. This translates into CASSIGGGYGYTF. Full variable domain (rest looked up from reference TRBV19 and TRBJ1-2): DGGITQSPKYLFRKEGQNVTLSCEQNLNHDAMYWYRQDPGQGLRLIYYSQIVNDFQKGDIAEGYSVSREKKESFPLTVTSAQKNPTAFYLCASSIGGGYGYTFGSGTRLTVV.

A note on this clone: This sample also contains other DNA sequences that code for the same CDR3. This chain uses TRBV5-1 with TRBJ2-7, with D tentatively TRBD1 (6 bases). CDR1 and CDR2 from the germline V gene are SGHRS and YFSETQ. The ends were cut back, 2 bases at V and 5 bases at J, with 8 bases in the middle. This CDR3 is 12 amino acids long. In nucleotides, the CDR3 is TGCGCCAGCAGCTTCCAGGGGAACGAGCAGTACTTC. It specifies CASSFQGNEQYF. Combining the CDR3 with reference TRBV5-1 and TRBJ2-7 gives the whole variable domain KAGVTQTPRYLIKTRGQQVTLSCSPISGHRSVSWYQQTPGQGLQFLFEYFSETQRNKGNFPGRFSGRQFSNSRSEMNVSTLELGDSALYLCASSFQGNEQYFGPGTRLTVT.

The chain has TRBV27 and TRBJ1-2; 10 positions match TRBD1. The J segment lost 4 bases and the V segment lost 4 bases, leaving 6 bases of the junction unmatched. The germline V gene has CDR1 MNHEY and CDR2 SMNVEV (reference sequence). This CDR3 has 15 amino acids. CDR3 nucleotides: TGTGCCAGCAGTTCACAGACAGGGGGCGTCTATGGCTACACCTTC. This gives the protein CASSSQTGGVYGYTF.

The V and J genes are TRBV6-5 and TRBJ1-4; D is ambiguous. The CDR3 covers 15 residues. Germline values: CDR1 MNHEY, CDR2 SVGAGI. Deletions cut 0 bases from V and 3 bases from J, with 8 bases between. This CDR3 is CASSYSGLANEKLFF. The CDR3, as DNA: TGTGCCAGCAGTTACTCGGGCCTGGCTAATGAAAAACTGTTTTTT.

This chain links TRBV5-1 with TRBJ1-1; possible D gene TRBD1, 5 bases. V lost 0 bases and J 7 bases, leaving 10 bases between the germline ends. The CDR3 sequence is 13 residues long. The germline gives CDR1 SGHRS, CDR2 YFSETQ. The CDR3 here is CASSLERGGEAFF. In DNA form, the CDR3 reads TGCGCCAGCAGCTTGGAGAGGGGTGGTGAAGCTTTCTTT.

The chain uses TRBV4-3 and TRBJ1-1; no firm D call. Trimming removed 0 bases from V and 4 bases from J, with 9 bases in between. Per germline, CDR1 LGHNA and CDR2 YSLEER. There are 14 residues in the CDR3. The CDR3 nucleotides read TGCGCCAGCAGCCAAGAGGTAGGCCTCACTGAAGCTTTCTTT. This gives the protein CASSQEVGLTEAFF.

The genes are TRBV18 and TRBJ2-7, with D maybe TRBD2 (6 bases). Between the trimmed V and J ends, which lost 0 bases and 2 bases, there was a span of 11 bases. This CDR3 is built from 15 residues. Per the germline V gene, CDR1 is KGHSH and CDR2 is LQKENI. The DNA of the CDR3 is TGTGCCAGCTCACCACCGGGGCGCGGGGCCTACGAGCAGTACTTC. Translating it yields CASSPPGRGAYEQYF. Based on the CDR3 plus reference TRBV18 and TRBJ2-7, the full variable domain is NAGVMQNPRHLVRRRGQEARLRCSPMKGHSHVYWYRQLPEEGLKFMVYLQKENIIDESGMPKERFSAEFPKEGPSILRIQQVVRGDSAAYFCASSPPGRGAYEQYFGPGTRLTVT.

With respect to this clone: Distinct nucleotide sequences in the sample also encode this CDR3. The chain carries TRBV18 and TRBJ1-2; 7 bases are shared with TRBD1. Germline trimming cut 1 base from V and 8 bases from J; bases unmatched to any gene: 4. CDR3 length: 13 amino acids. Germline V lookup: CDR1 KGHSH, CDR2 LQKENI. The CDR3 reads CASSPQGAAGYTF. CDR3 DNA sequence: TGTGCCAGCTCACCACAGGGGGCTGCAGGCTACACCTTC.

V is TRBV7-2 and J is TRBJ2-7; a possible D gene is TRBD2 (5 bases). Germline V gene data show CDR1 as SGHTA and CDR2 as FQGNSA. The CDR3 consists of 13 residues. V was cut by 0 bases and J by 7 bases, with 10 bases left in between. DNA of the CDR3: TGTGCCAGCAGCTTAGCGGGCCCGGGAGAGCAGTACTTC. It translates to CASSLAGPGEQYF.

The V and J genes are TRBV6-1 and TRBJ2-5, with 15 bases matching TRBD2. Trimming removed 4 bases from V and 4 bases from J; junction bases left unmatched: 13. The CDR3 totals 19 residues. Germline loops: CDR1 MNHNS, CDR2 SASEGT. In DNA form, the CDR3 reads TGTGCCAGCAGTGCGCGATTTTCGGGACTAGCGGGGGGAGGAGAGACCCAGTACTTC. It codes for CASSARFSGLAGGGETQYF.

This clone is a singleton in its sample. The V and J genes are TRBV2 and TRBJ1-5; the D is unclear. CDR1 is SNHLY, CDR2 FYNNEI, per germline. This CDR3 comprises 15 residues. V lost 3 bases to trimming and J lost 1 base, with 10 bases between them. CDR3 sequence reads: CASSDNRGSNQPQHF. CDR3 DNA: TGTGCCAGCAGTGATAACAGAGGGAGCAATCAGCCCCAGCATTTT.

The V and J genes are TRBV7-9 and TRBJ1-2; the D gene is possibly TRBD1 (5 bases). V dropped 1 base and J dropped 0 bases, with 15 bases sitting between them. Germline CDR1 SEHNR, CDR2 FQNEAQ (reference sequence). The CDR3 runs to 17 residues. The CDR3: CASSLGPQVSANYGYTF. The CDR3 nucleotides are TGTGCCAGCAGCTTAGGTCCACAGGTTTCGGCTAACTATGGCTACACCTTC.

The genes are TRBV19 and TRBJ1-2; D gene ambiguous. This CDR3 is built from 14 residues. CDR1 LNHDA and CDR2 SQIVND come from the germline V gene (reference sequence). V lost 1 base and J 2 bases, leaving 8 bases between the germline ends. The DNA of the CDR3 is TGTGCCAGTAGTATAGTTTCCAGGAACTATGGCTACACCTTC. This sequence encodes CASSIVSRNYGYTF.

CDR3 sequence: CASSQAIGWDTEAFF. CDR3 bases: TGCGCCAGCAGCCAAGCGATTGGGTGGGACACTGAAGCTTTCTTT. V gene TRBV4-1 combines with J gene TRBJ1-1; D is unresolved. The germline V and J ends were trimmed by 1 base and 3 bases, with 12 bases remaining between them. Per the germline V gene, CDR1 is MGHRA and CDR2 is YSYEKL. The CDR3 is 15 residues long.

CDR3 protein: CASSWSSGRPQQYF. CDR3 coding DNA: TGTGCCAGCAGCTGGTCTAGCGGGAGGCCCCAACAGTACTTC. V is TRBV6-6 and J is TRBJ2-7; 11 bases fit TRBD2. V lost 6 bases and J lost 10; bases outside the gene matches: 11. CDR1 is MNHNY and CDR2 is SVGAGI in the germline V gene (reference sequence). The CDR3 sequence is 14 residues long.

The chain's CDR3 is CASTPGGTGELFF. The CDR3 DNA follows: TGTGCCAGCACCCCGGGAGGCACCGGGGAGCTGTTTTTT. The chain carries TRBV5-6 and TRBJ2-2, with TRBD2 matching 7 bases. The CDR3 is made up of 13 amino acids. With V trimmed by 6 bases and J by 4 bases, 3 bases remained unmatched. Per the germline V gene, CDR1 is SGHDT and CDR2 is YYEEEE.